The TCR beta chain under discussion was sequenced for a study of CD8 T cells in ankylosing spondylitis. Whole-study findings and limits: A CD8+ phenotype characterized the disease-linked clones, which were relatively rare in peripheral blood. Ankylosing spondylitis blood appeared to carry a characteristic TCR beta motif of eight or nine highly homologous variants. According to the report, clones linked to the disease were significantly enriched in matched synovial fluid samples taken from ankylosing spondylitis patients.

The trim removed 5 bases at V and 4 bases at J, leaving 4 bases unmatched. The CDR3 is made up of 14 amino acids. The authors made TCR beta libraries by quantitative 5'-RACE with molecular barcodes. Each CDR3 protein gets one entry after TCRdb re-called the 5' RACE reads with MiXCR. Among about 440,000 distinct CDR3 sequences, about 15% were seen once, and the ten largest hold around 0.92%. This clonotype was seen many times. The antigen remains unidentified. Sequencing input: blood, either unsorted or a sorted T cell fraction (not recorded which). This TCR was recovered from a male donor with ankylosing spondylitis. V and J are TRBV12-3 or TRBV12-4 and TRBJ1-3; 8 nucleotides match TRBD1. CDR3 region: CASSPTGDGNTIYF. DNA of the CDR3: TGTGCCAGCAGTCCGACAGGGGACGGAAACACCATATATTTT.